The rows below give T cell receptor beta chains drawn from one sample of a study of T cells in Graves' hyperthyroidism and ophthalmopathy. Via MiXCR, TCRdb re-called the multiplex PCR reads, giving one row per CDR3 protein. The table lists 500,000 to 550,000 distinct CDR3 sequences, 15% to 20% of them singletons. Sequenced material: blood. These receptors were obtained from a man aged 40-55 years with Graves' ophthalmopathy. Both conserved end residues are part of each CDR3. D genes are given only for firm matches. For some rows the clone size is stated as once, few or many, or as a class when expanded; others skip it.

j_call | clone_size | d_call | v_call | cdr3_length | cdr3_nt | cdr3_aa
TRBJ2-1 | many | . | TRBV20-1 | 16 | TGCAGTGCGAGAGACGGGATTACTCCCCTCGGAGGAGAGCAGTTCTTC | CSARDGITPLGGEQFF
TRBJ2-3 | few | TRBD1 | TRBV4-1 | 16 | TGCGCCAGCAGCCAAGGGACAGGGGGCAGCACAGATACGCAGTATTTT | CASSQGTGGSTDTQYF
TRBJ2-7 | many | . | TRBV5-1 | 11 | TGCGCCAGCAGCTTCGGACGCGAGCAGTACTTC | CASSFGREQYF
TRBJ2-7 | many | TRBD2 | TRBV18 | 13 | TGTGCCAGCTCAAAGGGGCGGGAGAACGAGCAGTACTTC | CASSKGRENEQYF
TRBJ2-3 | many | TRBD2 | TRBV11-2 | 13 | TGTGCCAGCAGCCCGGTAGCGGGAGATACGCAGTATTTT | CASSPVAGDTQYF
TRBJ2-1 | . | TRBD2 | TRBV2 | 15 | TGTGCCAGCAGGGCGACTAGCGGGAGAGGGCATGAGCAGTTCTTC | CASRATSGRGHEQFF
TRBJ2-1 | . | . | TRBV7-2 | 16 | TGTGCCAGCAGCTTAGCGGGGGTACGCAGGTACAATGAGCAGTTCTTC | CASSLAGVRRYNEQFF
TRBJ2-1 | . | . | TRBV11-1 | 15 | TGTGCCAGCAGCCAAGAGGGGGCGGGGGGTAATGAGCAGTTCTTC | CASSQEGAGGNEQFF
TRBJ2-4 | . | . | TRBV7-8 | 18 | TGTGCCAGCAGCTTATTTTTCGATAGGGGCCGAGCCAAAAACATTCAGTACTTC | CASSLFFDRGRAKNIQYF
TRBJ1-5 | . | TRBD1 | TRBV30 | 17 | TGTGCCTGGAGTGCGGACAGGGCCTCAATTAGCAATCAGCCCCAGCATTTT | CAWSADRASISNQPQHF
TRBJ2-1 | many | . | TRBV11-2 | 14 | TGTGCCAGCAGCTTAGATCCCCGGCGGAATGAGCAGTTCTTC | CASSLDPRRNEQFF
TRBJ2-5 | . | TRBD2 | TRBV7-2 | 14 | TGTGCCACCTGCCGCGGGGGGGCAGAAGAGACCCAGTACTTC | CATCRGGAEETQYF
TRBJ2-7 | many | . | TRBV3-1 | 15 | TGTGCCAGCAGCCAAGATTCCAGGCCCTCCTACGAGCAGTACTTC | CASSQDSRPSYEQYF
TRBJ2-5 | many | . | TRBV9 | 14 | TGTGCCAGCAGCGTAGAGGGGGGGAAAGAGACCCAGTACTTC | CASSVEGGKETQYF
TRBJ2-3 | many | . | TRBV7-6 | 13 | TGTGCCAGCAGCCCCCCGAGAGGAGATACGCAGTATTTT | CASSPPRGDTQYF
TRBJ2-5 | . | . | TRBV29-1 | 13 | TGCAGCGTTTACAGGGATCCGGGAGAGACCCAGTACTTC | CSVYRDPGETQYF
TRBJ1-6 | few | . | TRBV9 | 15 | TGTGCCAGCAGCGTAGAGGGGGTCTCCTTCTCACCCCTCCACTTT | CASSVEGVSFSPLHF
TRBJ2-1 | many | . | TRBV4-1 | 16 | TGCGCCAGCAGCCGCAGCCGGGACGGGAGCTACAATGAGCAGTTCTTC | CASSRSRDGSYNEQFF
TRBJ1-6 | few | TRBD1 | TRBV7-2 | 15 | TGTGCCAGCAGCCCCAACAGGGGGCTCAATTCACCCCTCCACTTT | CASSPNRGLNSPLHF
TRBJ2-1 | . | TRBD1 | TRBV10-3 | 14 | TGTGCCATCAGTGAGGGACAGGGTAATAATGAGCAGTTCTTC | CAISEGQGNNEQFF
TRBJ1-1 | few | TRBD1 | TRBV19 | 15 | TGTGCCAGTAGCAAGACAGGGGCCGGAGACACTGAAGCTTTCTTT | CASSKTGAGDTEAFF
TRBJ1-2 | few | . | TRBV5-1 | 12 | TGCGCCAGCTCTTCGGGTTGGGTTGGCTACACCTTC | CASSSGWVGYTF
TRBJ2-7 | many | . | TRBV28 | 14 | TGTGCCAGCATGGGGGGAGAAGCCTCCTACGAGCAGTACTTC | CASMGGEASYEQYF
TRBJ2-4 | . | . | TRBV28 | 15 | TGTGCCAGCAGTTCAAACATACCGGCCAAAAACATTCAGTACTTC | CASSSNIPAKNIQYF
TRBJ2-3 | . | TRBD1 | TRBV29-1 | 14 | TGCAGCGGTCGACAGGGGGCAGTGGCAGATACGCAGTATTTT | CSGRQGAVADTQYF
TRBJ1-4 | . | . | TRBV7-2 | 14 | TGTGCCAGCAGCTTCGGAGGGTCCAATGAAAAACTGTTTTTT | CASSFGGSNEKLFF
TRBJ1-4 | few | . | TRBV7-6 | 14 | TGTGCCAGCAGCTTAGTTGCAGGGGATGAAAAACTGTTTTTT | CASSLVAGDEKLFF
TRBJ2-7 | . | . | TRBV3-1 | 16 | TGTGCCAGCAGCCAAGTGGACCCGGGACGAGTCTACGAGCAGTACTTC | CASSQVDPGRVYEQYF
TRBJ2-2 | few | TRBD2 | TRBV2 | 15 | TGTGCCAGCAGCGTTAGCGGGGGGGCCGACGGGGAGCTGTTTTTT | CASSVSGGADGELFF
TRBJ2-1 | . | . | TRBV3-1 | 15 | TGTGCCAGCAGCCAAGATTGGGGGGCGCTTAATGAGCAGTTCTTC | CASSQDWGALNEQFF
TRBJ2-2 | . | . | TRBV9 | 15 | TGTGCCAGCAGCCGAGTGGTCTCAAACGGCGGGGAGCTGTTTTTT | CASSRVVSNGGELFF
TRBJ2-3 | many | . | TRBV7-8 | 15 | TGTGCCAGCAGCTCTAGGGAAGTGGGTACAGATACGCAGTATTTT | CASSSREVGTDTQYF